This T cell receptor beta chain was observed in a study of CD8 T cells in ankylosing spondylitis. Study findings and constraints: The disease-linked clones had a CD8+ phenotype and low blood frequencies. Blood from ankylosing spondylitis patients appeared to carry a characteristic roughly 8-variant TCR beta motif.

Points on this clonotype: No antigen is known for it.

The V end lost 1 base, the J end lost 1 base, and 14 bases lay between the germline ends. The CDR3 is made up of 17 amino acids. Germline V gene lookup returns CDR1 DFQATT and CDR2 SNEGSKA (reference sequence). TCR beta libraries were made by quantitative 5'-RACE with molecular barcodes. From the 5' RACE reads, TCRdb called clonotypes with MiXCR, one entry per CDR3 protein. The sample holds around 770,000 distinct CDR3 sequences, approximately 10% seen once. The chain uses TRBV20-1 and TRBJ2-6; D may be TRBD2 (5 bases). The sequence came from a male donor with ankylosing spondylitis. The sequenced sample was blood, either unsorted or a sorted T cell fraction (not recorded which). The CDR3 loop reads CSARVERTPSGANVLTF. CDR3 bases: TGCAGTGCTAGAGTGGAAAGGACTCCATCTGGGGCCAACGTCCTGACTTTC.